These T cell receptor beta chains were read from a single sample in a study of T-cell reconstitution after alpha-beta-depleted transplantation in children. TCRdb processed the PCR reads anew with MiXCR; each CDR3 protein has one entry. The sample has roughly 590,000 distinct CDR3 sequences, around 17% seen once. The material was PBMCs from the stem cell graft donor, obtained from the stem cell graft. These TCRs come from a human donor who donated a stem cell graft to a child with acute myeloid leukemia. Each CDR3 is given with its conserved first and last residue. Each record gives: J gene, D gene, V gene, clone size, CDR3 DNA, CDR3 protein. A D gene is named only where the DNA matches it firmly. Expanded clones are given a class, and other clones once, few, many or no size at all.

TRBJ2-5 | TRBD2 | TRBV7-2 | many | TGTGCCAGCAGCCGCAGCGGGGGAGTGGAGACCCAGTACTTC | CASSRSGGVETQYF
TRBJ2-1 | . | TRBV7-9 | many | TGTGCCAGCAGCTTAGTAGCGTCCAATGAGCAGTTCTTC | CASSLVASNEQFF
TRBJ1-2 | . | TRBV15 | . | TGTGCCACCAGCGGCATCCAGTCCGGGAGACCAGGTGGCTACACCTTC | CATSGIQSGRPGGYTF
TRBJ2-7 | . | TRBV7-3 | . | TGTGCCAGCAGCAACCTTCAGGGGTATCAGTACTTC | CASSNLQGYQYF
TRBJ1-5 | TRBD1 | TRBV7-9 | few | TGTGCCAGCAGCCGAACAGGGGACGATAATCAGCCCCAGCATTTT | CASSRTGDDNQPQHF
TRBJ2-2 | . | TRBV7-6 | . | TGTGCCAGCAGCGAAGGACTGGCCGGGGAGCTGTTTTTT | CASSEGLAGELFF
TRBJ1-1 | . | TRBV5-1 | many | TGCGCCAGCAGCTTGGGGAGGGTCAGATCGAACACTGAAGCTTTCTTT | CASSLGRVRSNTEAFF
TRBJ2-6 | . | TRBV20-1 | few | TGCAGTGCTAGAGATAACGACGGGGGAAGGAGGGCCAACGTCCTGACTTTC | CSARDNDGGRRANVLTF
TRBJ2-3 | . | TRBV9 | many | TGTGCCAGCAGCGTAGTGGTAGATACGCAGTATTTT | CASSVVVDTQYF
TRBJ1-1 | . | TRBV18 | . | TGTGCCAGCTCACCAGACACGCCGAACACTGAAGCTTTCTTT | CASSPDTPNTEAFF
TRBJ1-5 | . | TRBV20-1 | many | TGCAGTGCTAGTTTGGGGCGCCTTTATAGCAATCAGCCCCAGCATTTT | CSASLGRLYSNQPQHF
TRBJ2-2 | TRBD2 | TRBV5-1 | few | TGCGCCAGCAGCTCACCGGGACTAGCGAACACCGGGGAGCTGTTTTTT | CASSSPGLANTGELFF
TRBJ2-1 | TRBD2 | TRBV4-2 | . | TGTGCCAGCAGCCAAGGACTAGCGGGGGTCCTTCGTGCGAATGAGCAGTTCTTC | CASSQGLAGVLRANEQFF
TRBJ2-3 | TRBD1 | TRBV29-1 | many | TGCAGCGTTGCACAGGGGGAAACAGATACGCAGTATTTT | CSVAQGETDTQYF
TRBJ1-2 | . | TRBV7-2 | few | TGTGCCAGCAGCTTAGGAGGAGGGGTTGGCTACACCTTC | CASSLGGGVGYTF
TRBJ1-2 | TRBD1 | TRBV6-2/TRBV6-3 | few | TGTGCCAGCAGTTCCACTCTTCCGACAGGGGCGCTCCGGCCCGAGGATGGCTACACCTTC | CASSSTLPTGALRPEDGYTF
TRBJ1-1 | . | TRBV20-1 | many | TGCAGTGCTACCCGGACGGTGAACACTGAAGCTTTCTTT | CSATRTVNTEAFF
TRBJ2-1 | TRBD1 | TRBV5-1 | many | TGCGCCAGCAGCAAAAACAACAGGGGCCCCTACAATGAGCAGTTCTTC | CASSKNNRGPYNEQFF
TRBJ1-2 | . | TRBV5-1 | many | TGCGCCAGCAGCTCCGACAACAACTATGGCTACACCTTC | CASSSDNNYGYTF
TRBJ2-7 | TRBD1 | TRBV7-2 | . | TGTGCCAGCAGCTTTACGGGACAGAGTTCTTGGGGCTACGAGCAGTACTTC | CASSFTGQSSWGYEQYF
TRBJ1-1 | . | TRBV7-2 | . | TGTGCCAGCAGCTTTCAGGGGTCGGCTGAAGCTTTCTTT | CASSFQGSAEAFF
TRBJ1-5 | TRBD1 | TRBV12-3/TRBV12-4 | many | TGTGCCAGCAGTACCGGGACAGGGTTTCCCCAGCATTTT | CASSTGTGFPQHF
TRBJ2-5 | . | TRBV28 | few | TGTGCCAGCAGTTCTACCTGGACGAGTAGTGCGGCCCAGTACTTC | CASSSTWTSSAAQYF
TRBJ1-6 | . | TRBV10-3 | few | TGTGCCATCAGTGCGAGGGCAGGGGAGGATTCACCCCTCCACTTT | CAISARAGEDSPLHF
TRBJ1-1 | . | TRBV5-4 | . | TGTGCCAGCAGCTTGGATATTGGGGCGGGGACTGAAGCTTTCTTT | CASSLDIGAGTEAFF
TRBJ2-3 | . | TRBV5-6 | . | TGTGCCAGCAGCTTGGAATTGCGGTCAGATACGCAGTATTTT | CASSLELRSDTQYF
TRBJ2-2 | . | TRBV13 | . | TGTGCCAGCAGCTTAGGCTATCTGGACGTTGGCGGGGAGCTGTTTTTT | CASSLGYLDVGGELFF
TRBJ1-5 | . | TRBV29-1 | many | TGCAGCGTTGGTTCCGAGACAGGAAACAATCAGCCCCAGCATTTT | CSVGSETGNNQPQHF
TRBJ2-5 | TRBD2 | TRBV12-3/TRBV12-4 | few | TGTGCCAGCAGCACAACCACGACTAGCGGGGCCTCGTACTTC | CASSTTTTSGASYF
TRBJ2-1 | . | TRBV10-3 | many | TGTGCCATCAGTGACCCGTACAATGAGCAGTTCTTC | CAISDPYNEQFF